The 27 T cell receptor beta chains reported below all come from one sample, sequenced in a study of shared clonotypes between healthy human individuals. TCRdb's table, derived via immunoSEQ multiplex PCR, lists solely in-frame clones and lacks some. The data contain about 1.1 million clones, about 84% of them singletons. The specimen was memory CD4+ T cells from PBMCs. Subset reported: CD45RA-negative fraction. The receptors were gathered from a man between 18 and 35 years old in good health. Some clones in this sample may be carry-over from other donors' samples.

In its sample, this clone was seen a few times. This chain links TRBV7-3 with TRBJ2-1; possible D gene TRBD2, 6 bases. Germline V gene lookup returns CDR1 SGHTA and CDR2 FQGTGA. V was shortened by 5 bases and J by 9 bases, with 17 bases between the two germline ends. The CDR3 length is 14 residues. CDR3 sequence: CASSPTSFGGEQFF. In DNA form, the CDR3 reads TGTGCCAGCAGCCCGACTAGTTTTGGTGGTGAGCAGTTCTTC.

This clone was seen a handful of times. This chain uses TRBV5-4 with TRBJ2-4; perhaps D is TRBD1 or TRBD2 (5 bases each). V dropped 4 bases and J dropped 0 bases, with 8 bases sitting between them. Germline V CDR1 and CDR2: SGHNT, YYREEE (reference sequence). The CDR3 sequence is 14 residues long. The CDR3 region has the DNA TGTGCCAGCAGCGCAGGGACAGCCAAAAACATTCAGTACTTC. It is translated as CASSAGTAKNIQYF.

The CDR3 protein is CASSPGPTGGTGELFF. CDR3 DNA sequence: TGTGCCAGCAGCCCTGGACCAACAGGAGGCACCGGGGAGCTGTTTTTT. The chain is built from TRBV7-2 and TRBJ2-2; either TRBD1 or TRBD2 may supply D (5 bases each). CDR3 length: 16 amino acids. V was trimmed by 5 bases and J by 4 bases, leaving 17 bases between them. Looked up from germline, CDR1 is SGHTA and CDR2 is FQGNSA.

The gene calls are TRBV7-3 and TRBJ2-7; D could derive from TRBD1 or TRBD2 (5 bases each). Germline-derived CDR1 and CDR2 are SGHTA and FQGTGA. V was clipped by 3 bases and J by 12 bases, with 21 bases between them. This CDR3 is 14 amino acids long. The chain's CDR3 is CASSFSGPTKMMYF. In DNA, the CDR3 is TGTGCCAGCAGCTTTTCGGGACCTACCAAAATGATGTACTTC.

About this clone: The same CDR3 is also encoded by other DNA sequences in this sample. In nucleotides, the CDR3 is TGTGCCAGCACCAGGGGGGGTTCCAACTATGGCTACACCTTC. Protein product: CASTRGGSNYGYTF. The J gene is TRBJ1-2, the V gene TRBV28; 7 bases align to TRBD1. Germline CDR1 MDHEN, CDR2 SYDVKM. The V gene end was trimmed by 7 bases and the J gene end by 2 bases; junction bases not matched to a gene: 7. This CDR3 spans 14 amino acids.

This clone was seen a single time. The CDR3 region is CASSFRLAGVRTDTQYF. The CDR3 coding sequence is TGTGCCAGCAGTTTCAGACTAGCGGGAGTCCGCACAGATACGCAGTATTTT. The chain combines TRBV5-4 with TRBJ2-3; TRBD2 aligns across 12 bases. The germline V gene encodes CDR1 SGHNT and CDR2 YYREEE (reference sequence). V lost 5 bases to trimming and J lost 1 base; unmatched junction nucleotides: 8. The CDR3 consists of 17 residues. Combining the CDR3 with reference TRBV5-4 and TRBJ2-3 gives the whole variable domain ETGVTQSPTHLIKTRGQQVTLRCSSQSGHNTVSWYQQALGQGPQFIFQYYREEENGRGNFPPRFSGLQFPNYSSELNVNALELDDSALYLCASSFRLAGVRTDTQYFGPGTRLTVL.

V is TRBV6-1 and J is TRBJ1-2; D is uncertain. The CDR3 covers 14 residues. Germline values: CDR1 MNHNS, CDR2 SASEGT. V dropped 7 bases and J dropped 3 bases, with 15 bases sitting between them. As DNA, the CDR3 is TGTGCCAGCACTTCGACGGGCCCGTACTATGGCTACACCTTC. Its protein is CASTSTGPYYGYTF.

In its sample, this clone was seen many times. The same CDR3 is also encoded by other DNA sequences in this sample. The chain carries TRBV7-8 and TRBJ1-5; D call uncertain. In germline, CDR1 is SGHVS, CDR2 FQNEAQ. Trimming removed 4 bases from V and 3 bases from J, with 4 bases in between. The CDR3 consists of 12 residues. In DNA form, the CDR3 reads TGTGCCAGCAGCTCGACCAATCAGCCCCAGCATTTT. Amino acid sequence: CASSSTNQPQHF.

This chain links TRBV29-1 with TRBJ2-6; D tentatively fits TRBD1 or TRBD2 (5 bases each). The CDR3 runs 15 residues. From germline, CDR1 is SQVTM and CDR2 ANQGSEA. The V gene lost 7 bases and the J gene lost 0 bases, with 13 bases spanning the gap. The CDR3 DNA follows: TGCAGCGCCGACGGGGCCCTCTCTGGGGCCAACGTCCTGACTTTC. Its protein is CSADGALSGANVLTF.

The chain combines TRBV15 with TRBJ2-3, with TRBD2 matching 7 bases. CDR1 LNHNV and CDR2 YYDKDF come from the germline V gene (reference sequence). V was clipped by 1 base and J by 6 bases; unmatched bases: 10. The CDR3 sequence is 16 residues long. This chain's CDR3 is CATSRGAGAYGDTQYF. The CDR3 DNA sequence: TGTGCCACCAGCAGAGGGGCGGGAGCCTATGGTGATACGCAGTATTTT.

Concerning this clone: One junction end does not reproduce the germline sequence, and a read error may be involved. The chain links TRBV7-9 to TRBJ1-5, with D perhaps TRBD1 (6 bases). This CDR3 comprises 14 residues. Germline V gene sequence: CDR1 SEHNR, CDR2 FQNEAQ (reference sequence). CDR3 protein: CASSLQGNNQPHHF. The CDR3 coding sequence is TGTGCCAGCAGCTTGCAGGGGAATAATCAGCCCCATCATTTT.

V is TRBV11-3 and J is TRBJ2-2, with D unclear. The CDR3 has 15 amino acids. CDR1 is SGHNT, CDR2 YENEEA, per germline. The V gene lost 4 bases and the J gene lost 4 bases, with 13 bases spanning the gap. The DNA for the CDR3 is TGTGCCAGCAGCTCCACCGGACCGTTCACCGGGGAGCTGTTTTTT. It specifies CASSSTGPFTGELFF.

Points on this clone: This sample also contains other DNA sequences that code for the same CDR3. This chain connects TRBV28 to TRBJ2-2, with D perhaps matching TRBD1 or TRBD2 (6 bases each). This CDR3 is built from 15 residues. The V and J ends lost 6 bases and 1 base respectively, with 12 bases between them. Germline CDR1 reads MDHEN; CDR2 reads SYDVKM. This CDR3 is CASSLGGQNTGELFF. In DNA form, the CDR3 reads TGTGCCAGCAGCCTGGGGGGACAGAACACCGGGGAGCTGTTTTTT. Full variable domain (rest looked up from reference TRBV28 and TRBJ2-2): DVKVTQSSRYLVKRTGEKVFLECVQDMDHENMFWYRQDPGLGLRLIYFSYDVKMKEKGDIPEGYSVSREKKERFSLILESASTNQTSMYLCASSLGGQNTGELFFGEGSRLTVL.

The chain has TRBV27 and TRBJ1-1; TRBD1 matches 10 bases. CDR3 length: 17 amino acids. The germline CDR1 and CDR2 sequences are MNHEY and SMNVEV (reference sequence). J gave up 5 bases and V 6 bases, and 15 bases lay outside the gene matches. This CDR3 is CASSLSLIDRGRTEAFF. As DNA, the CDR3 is TGTGCCAGCAGCCTCAGCTTGATCGACAGGGGGCGGACTGAAGCTTTCTTT.

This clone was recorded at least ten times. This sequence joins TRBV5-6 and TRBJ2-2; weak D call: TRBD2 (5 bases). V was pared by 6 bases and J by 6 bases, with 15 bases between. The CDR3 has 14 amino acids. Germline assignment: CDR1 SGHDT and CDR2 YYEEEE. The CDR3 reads CASTSRAGAGELFF. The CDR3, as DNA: TGTGCCAGCACCTCTCGGGCCGGGGCCGGGGAGCTGTTTTTT.

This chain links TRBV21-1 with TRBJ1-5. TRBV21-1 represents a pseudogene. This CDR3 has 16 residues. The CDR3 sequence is CASSERAPGPSAPQHF. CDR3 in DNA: TGTGCCAGCAGCGAAAGGGCGCCCGGCCCCTCCGCTCCACAGCATTTT.

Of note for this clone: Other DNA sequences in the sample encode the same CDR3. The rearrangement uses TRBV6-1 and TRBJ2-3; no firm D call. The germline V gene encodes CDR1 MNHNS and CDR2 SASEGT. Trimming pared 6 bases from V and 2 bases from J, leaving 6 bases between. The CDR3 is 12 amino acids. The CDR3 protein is CASRESTDTQYF. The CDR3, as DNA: TGTGCCAGCAGGGAATCCACAGATACGCAGTATTTT.

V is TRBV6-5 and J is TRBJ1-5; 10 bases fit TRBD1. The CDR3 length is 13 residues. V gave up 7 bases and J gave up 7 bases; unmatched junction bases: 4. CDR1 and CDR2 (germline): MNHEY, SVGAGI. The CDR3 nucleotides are TGTGCCAGCACGACAGGGGGCAGACAGCCCCAGCATTTT. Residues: CASTTGGRQPQHF.

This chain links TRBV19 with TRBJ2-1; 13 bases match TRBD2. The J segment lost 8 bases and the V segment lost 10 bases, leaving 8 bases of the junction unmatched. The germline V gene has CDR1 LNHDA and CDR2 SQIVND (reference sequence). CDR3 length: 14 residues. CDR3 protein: CATRLAGGGDEQFF. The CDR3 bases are TGTGCCACCAGACTAGCGGGAGGCGGTGATGAGCAGTTCTTC.

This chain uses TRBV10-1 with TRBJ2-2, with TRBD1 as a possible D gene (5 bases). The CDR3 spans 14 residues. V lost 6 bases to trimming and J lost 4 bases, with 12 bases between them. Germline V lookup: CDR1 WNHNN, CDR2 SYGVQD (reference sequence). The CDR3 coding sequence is TGCGCCAGCAGGCCACAGGAGTTCACCGGGGAGCTGTTTTTT. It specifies CASRPQEFTGELFF.

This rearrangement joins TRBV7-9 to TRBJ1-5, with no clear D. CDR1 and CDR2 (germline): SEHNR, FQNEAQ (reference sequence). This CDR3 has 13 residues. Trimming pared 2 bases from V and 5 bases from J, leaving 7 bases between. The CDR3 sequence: CASSLQTDQPQHF. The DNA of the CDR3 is TGTGCCAGCAGCTTACAAACTGATCAGCCCCAGCATTTT.

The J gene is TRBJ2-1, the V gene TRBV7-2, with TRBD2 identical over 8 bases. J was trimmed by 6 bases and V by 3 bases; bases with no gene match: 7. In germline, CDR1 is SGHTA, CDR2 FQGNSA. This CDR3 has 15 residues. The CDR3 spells CASSFEAGVSNEQFF. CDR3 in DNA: TGTGCCAGCAGCTTTGAAGCGGGAGTCTCCAATGAGCAGTTCTTC.

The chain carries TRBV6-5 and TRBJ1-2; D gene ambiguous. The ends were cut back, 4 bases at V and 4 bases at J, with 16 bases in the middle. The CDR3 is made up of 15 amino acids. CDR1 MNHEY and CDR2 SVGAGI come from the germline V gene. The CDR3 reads CASSLGPPSLYGYTF. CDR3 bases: TGTGCCAGCAGTTTAGGGCCGCCCAGCCTCTATGGCTACACCTTC.

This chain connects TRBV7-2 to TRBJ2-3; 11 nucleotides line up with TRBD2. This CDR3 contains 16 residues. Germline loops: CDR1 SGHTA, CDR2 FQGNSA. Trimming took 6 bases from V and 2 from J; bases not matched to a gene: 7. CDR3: CASSSGLAGYTDTQYF. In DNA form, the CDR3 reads TGTGCCAGCAGTTCAGGACTAGCGGGCTACACAGATACGCAGTATTTT.

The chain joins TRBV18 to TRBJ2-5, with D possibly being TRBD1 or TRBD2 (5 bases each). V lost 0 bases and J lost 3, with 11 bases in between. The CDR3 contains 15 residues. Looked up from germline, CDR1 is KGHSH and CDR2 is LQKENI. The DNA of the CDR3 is TGTGCCAGCTCACCACCGGCGAGAGGGGAAGAGACCCAGTACTTC. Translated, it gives CASSPPARGEETQYF. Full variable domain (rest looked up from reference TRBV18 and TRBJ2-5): NAGVMQNPRHLVRRRGQEARLRCSPMKGHSHVYWYRQLPEEGLKFMVYLQKENIIDESGMPKERFSAEFPKEGPSILRIQQVVRGDSAAYFCASSPPARGEETQYFGPGTRLLVL.

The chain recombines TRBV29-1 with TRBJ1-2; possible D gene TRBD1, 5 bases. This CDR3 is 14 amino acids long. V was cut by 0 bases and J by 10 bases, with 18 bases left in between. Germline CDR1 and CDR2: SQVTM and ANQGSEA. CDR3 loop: CSVEEGWRGALYTF. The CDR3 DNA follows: TGCAGCGTTGAAGAAGGGTGGAGGGGCGCTCTCTACACCTTC.

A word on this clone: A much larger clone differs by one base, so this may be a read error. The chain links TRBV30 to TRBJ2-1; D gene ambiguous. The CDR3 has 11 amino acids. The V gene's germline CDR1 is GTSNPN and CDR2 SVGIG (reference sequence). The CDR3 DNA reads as TGTACCTGGAGTGTACAATATGAGCAGTTCTTC. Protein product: CTWSVQYEQFF.